The sequence of this T cell receptor beta chain was determined in a study of metastatic and nonmetastatic thyroid tumors. At the level of the study: For malignant and benign thyroid patients, tumor or nodule tissue and blood were the sources whose repertoires were compared. Overall study findings and caveats: Significantly greater TCR beta diversity was reportedly found in malignant thyroid tumors than in benign nodules (in blood and tumor).

To note about this clone: Its antigen remains unknown.

Patients had received no treatment of any kind before thyroid surgery. MiXCR reprocessed the PCR reads for TCRdb. Here the sample spans fewer than 11,000 clones, 25% to 35% being singletons. Looked up from germline, CDR1 is MNHNS and CDR2 is SASEGT. The CDR3 is 15 amino acids. V lost 5 bases to trimming and J lost 5 bases; unmatched junction nucleotides: 9. This chain joins TRBV6-1 and TRBJ1-5; 7 positions match TRBD1. The origin of this receptor is a female donor with papillary thyroid cancer or a benign thyroid nodule (not recorded which). Some clones in this sample may be carry-over from other donors' samples. Sequenced input: tumor tissue. CDR3 in DNA: TGTGCCAGCAGTCGACAGGGATCTGGGGATCAGCCCCAGCATTTT. It encodes CASSRQGSGDQPQHF.